The 18 T cell receptor beta chains below all came from one sample that was sequenced in a study of T cell responses to AZD1222 COVID-19 vaccine. Repertoires were generated with immunoSEQ multiplex PCR, while TCRdb's copy carries only in-frame clones and drops some. Among some 180,000 clones, more than 90% were seen once, and the ten largest hold 3.6%. This material consisted of peripheral blood, taken 28 days after the second dose of the MenACWY control vaccine. All receptors derive from an adult who received the MenACWY meningococcal vaccine as a control.

The J gene is TRBJ1-5, the V gene TRBV30; 8 nucleotides align to TRBD1. V dropped 3 bases and J dropped 11; count of bases not matched to a gene: 6. There are 12 residues in the CDR3. CDR1 and CDR2 from the germline V gene are GTSNPN and SVGIG (reference sequence). CDR3: CAWSGQGRTQHF. As DNA, the CDR3 is TGTGCCTGGAGCGGACAGGGAAGGACCCAGCATTTT. Looking up the rest from reference TRBV30 and TRBJ1-5 gives the full variable domain: SQTIHQWPATLVQPVGSPLSLECTVEGTSNPNLYWYRQAAGRGLQLLFYSVGIGQISSEVPQNLSASRPQDRQFILSSKKLLLSDSGFYLCAWSGQGRTQHFGDGTRLSIL.

The gene calls are TRBV30 and TRBJ2-6; TRBD1 is a possible D gene (6 bases). CDR1 GTSNPN and CDR2 SVGIG come from the germline V gene (reference sequence). The CDR3 has 13 residues. V lost 8 bases, J lost 3 bases, and 11 bases lay in between. The chain's CDR3 is CASNRVGANVLTF. In DNA form, the CDR3 reads TGTGCCAGCAACAGGGTTGGGGCCAACGTCCTGACTTTC. Variable domain in full (rest from reference TRBV30 and TRBJ2-6): SQTIHQWPATLVQPVGSPLSLECTVEGTSNPNLYWYRQAAGRGLQLLFYSVGIGQISSEVPQNLSASRPQDRQFILSSKKLLLSDSGFYLCASNRVGANVLTFGAGSRLTVL.

V gene TRBV6-4 combines with J gene TRBJ2-1, with a possible D match to TRBD2 (5 bases). The V and J ends lost 6 bases and 5 bases respectively, with 11 bases between them. Germline lookup yields CDR1 MRHNA and CDR2 SNTAGT. The CDR3 extends over 13 amino acids. Written as DNA, the CDR3 is TGTGCCAGCAGCCAAGACTACGACAATGAGCAGTTCTTC. Translation gives CASSQDYDNEQFF.

The chain couples TRBV7-3 to TRBJ2-5; 13 bases agree with TRBD2. Unmatched junction bases numbered 8, after V lost 5 bases and J lost 2 bases. The CDR3 loop spans 17 amino acids. The germline gives CDR1 SGHTA, CDR2 FQGTGA. CDR3 region: CASSPEPGLAGQETQYF. In DNA, the CDR3 is TGTGCCAGCAGCCCGGAACCGGGACTAGCGGGGCAAGAGACCCAGTACTTC.

The rearrangement uses TRBV6-4 and TRBJ2-2; D unresolved. The CDR3 spans 14 residues. CDR1 and CDR2 (germline): MRHNA, SNTAGT. Between the trimmed V and J ends, which lost 6 bases and 4 bases, there was a span of 12 bases. The CDR3 protein is CASSLTLGTGELFF. The CDR3 DNA reads as TGTGCCAGCAGCCTTACCTTGGGCACCGGGGAGCTGTTTTTT.

This chain connects TRBV9 to TRBJ1-2; possibly TRBD1 for D (5 bases). V dropped 0 bases and J dropped 4 bases, with 13 bases sitting between them. CDR1 is SGDLS and CDR2 is YYNGEE in the germline V gene. The CDR3 contains 15 residues. CDR3 amino acids: CASSVEVGRGYGYTF. The CDR3 DNA is TGTGCCAGCAGCGTAGAAGTGGGGCGCGGCTATGGCTACACCTTC.

The chain recombines TRBV3-1 (or the pseudogene TRBV3-2) with TRBJ1-1, with D maybe TRBD1 (6 bases). This CDR3 comprises 13 residues. Between the trimmed V and J ends, which lost 4 bases and 6 bases, there was a span of 12 bases. Germline values: CDR1 LGHDT, CDR2 YNNKEL (reference sequence). The CDR3 reads CASSLNREAEAFF. CDR3 bases: TGTGCCAGCAGCCTCAACAGGGAGGCTGAAGCTTTCTTT.

The chain has TRBV28 and TRBJ2-7, with 9 bases matching TRBD1. The CDR3 loop spans 14 amino acids. J lost 3 bases, V lost 8 bases, and 8 bases had no gene match. Germline values: CDR1 MDHEN, CDR2 SYDVKM. DNA of the CDR3: TGTGCCAGCGTCCGTACAGGGGGCCTCTACGAGCAGTACTTC. Protein: CASVRTGGLYEQYF.

The chain couples TRBV15 to TRBJ1-1, with 8 bases lining up with TRBD1. CDR3 length: 15 amino acids. Trimming took 4 bases from V and 2 from J; bases not matched to a gene: 6. The germline gives CDR1 LNHNV, CDR2 YYDKDF (reference sequence). CDR3 in DNA: TGTGCCACCAGCAAGGTGACAGGGGCTAACACTGAAGCTTTCTTT. Amino acid sequence: CATSKVTGANTEAFF.

This rearrangement joins TRBV5-1 to TRBJ2-1; TRBD1 is a possible D gene (6 bases). In germline, CDR1 is SGHRS, CDR2 YFSETQ. The germline V and J ends were trimmed by 4 bases and 7 bases, with 12 bases remaining between them. The CDR3 contains 13 residues. The CDR3 DNA follows: TGCGCCAGCAGCGGGGGACAAGTGAATGAGCAGTTCTTC. Translation: CASSGGQVNEQFF. Supplemented by reference TRBV5-1 and TRBJ2-1, the full variable domain reads KAGVTQTPRYLIKTRGQQVTLSCSPISGHRSVSWYQQTPGQGLQFLFEYFSETQRNKGNFPGRFSGRQFSNSRSEMNVSTLELGDSALYLCASSGGQVNEQFFGPGTRLTVL.

This chain links TRBV9 with TRBJ1-1; D might be TRBD1 (6 bases). From germline, CDR1 is SGDLS and CDR2 YYNGEE. Between the trimmed V and J ends, which lost 7 bases and 4 bases, there was a span of 14 bases. This CDR3 region has 13 residues. The CDR3: CASAGDVGTEAFF. CDR3 coding DNA: TGTGCCAGCGCAGGGGACGTTGGCACTGAAGCTTTCTTT. Full variable domain (missing parts from reference TRBV9 and TRBJ1-1): DSGVTQTPKHLITATGQRVTLRCSPRSGDLSVYWYQQSLDQGLQFLIQYYNGEERAKGNILERFSAQQFPDLHSELNLSSLELGDSALYFCASAGDVGTEAFFGQGTRLTVV.

The V and J genes are TRBV6-1 and TRBJ1-3; possible D gene TRBD1, 5 bases. Germline lookup yields CDR1 MNHNS and CDR2 SASEGT. The CDR3 consists of 16 residues. V was shortened by 4 bases and J by 4 bases, with 17 bases between the two germline ends. The CDR3 nucleotides read TGTGCCAGCAGTGTGATGTCGGGGGACGGAGGAAACACCATATATTTT. It specifies CASSVMSGDGGNTIYF.

This clone was counted a few times. This chain joins TRBV30 and TRBJ2-7, with a weak D call TRBD1 (5 bases). V lost 3 bases, J lost 7 bases, and 16 bases lay in between. The CDR3 extends over 13 amino acids. Germline V gives CDR1 GTSNPN, CDR2 SVGIG (reference sequence). In nucleotides, the CDR3 is TGTGCCTGGAGAGGCAGGGCGATCGAGGAGCAGTACTTC. It translates to CAWRGRAIEEQYF.

The chain uses TRBV6-2 or TRBV6-3 and TRBJ1-5; TRBD1 matches at 11 bases. J lost 4 bases, V lost 1 base, and 6 bases had no gene match. Germline V gene sequence: CDR1 MNHEY, CDR2 SVGEGT. This CDR3 comprises 17 residues. The CDR3 DNA reads as TGTGCCAGCAGTTACTATGGACAGGGGGCTTCTAATCAGCCCCAGCATTTT. It is translated as CASSYYGQGASNQPQHF.

V gene TRBV12-3 or TRBV12-4 combines with J gene TRBJ1-2, with D hard to call. Trimming left V 6 bases short and J 8 bases short, with 16 bases between. The CDR3 runs 13 residues. The CDR3 sequence: CASSPLKGWGYTF. The CDR3 DNA is TGTGCCAGCAGCCCCCTGAAAGGGTGGGGCTACACCTTC.

The chain has TRBV4-1 and TRBJ2-7, with 11 nucleotides matching TRBD2. Trimming at V came to 2 bases and at J to 4 bases, leaving 10 bases not matched to a gene. The CDR3 loop spans 17 amino acids. From germline, CDR1 is MGHRA and CDR2 YSYEKL. The CDR3 DNA is TGCGCCAGCAGCCAAATTCTTAGCGGGAGGGCCCGGTACGAGCAGTACTTC. This gives the protein CASSQILSGRARYEQYF.

J is TRBJ1-2 and V is TRBV12-3 or TRBV12-4; weak D call: TRBD1 (6 bases). This CDR3 is built from 13 residues. Trimming cost V 5 bases and J 4 bases, with 11 bases left between them. The CDR3 here is CASSHDRSYGYTF. CDR3 coding DNA: TGTGCCAGCAGTCACGACAGGTCCTATGGCTACACCTTC.

The gene calls are TRBV10-2 and TRBJ1-3, with D tentatively TRBD1 (5 bases). The ends were cut back, 6 bases at V and 0 bases at J, with 21 bases in the middle. The CDR3 length is 18 residues. Germline lookup yields CDR1 WSHSY and CDR2 SAAADI. The CDR3 DNA sequence: TGCGCCAGCAGAGGGACCTCCCAGAGGGGTTCCTCTGGAAACACCATATATTTT. Residues: CASRGTSQRGSSGNTIYF.